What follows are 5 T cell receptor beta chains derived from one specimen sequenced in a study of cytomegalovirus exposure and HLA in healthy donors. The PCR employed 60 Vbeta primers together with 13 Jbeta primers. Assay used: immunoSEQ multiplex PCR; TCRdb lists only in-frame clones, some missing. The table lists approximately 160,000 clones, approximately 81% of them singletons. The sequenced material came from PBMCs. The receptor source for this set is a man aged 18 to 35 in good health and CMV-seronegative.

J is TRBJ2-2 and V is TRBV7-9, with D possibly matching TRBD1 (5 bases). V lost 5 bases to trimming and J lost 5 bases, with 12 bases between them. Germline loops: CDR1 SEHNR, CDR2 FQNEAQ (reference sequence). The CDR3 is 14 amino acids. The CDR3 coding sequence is TGTGCCAGCAGCGAAGGGGCTAGGACCGGGGAGCTGTTTTTT. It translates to CASSEGARTGELFF.

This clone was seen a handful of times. The CDR3 nucleotides are TGTGCCAGCAGTGAAGGGCGGGGCAGAGGCGAGCAGTACTTC. Amino acids: CASSEGRGRGEQYF. The chain combines TRBV2 with TRBJ2-7, with D perhaps TRBD2 (6 bases). CDR3 length: 14 residues. The germline gives CDR1 SNHLY, CDR2 FYNNEI. V dropped 1 base and J dropped 6 bases, with 13 bases sitting between them.

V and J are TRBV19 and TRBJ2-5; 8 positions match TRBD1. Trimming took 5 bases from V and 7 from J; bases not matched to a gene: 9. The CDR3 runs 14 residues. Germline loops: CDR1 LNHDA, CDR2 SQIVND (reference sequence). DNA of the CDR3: TGTGCCAGTAGTGTGGACAGGGAAAGGGGGACCCAGTACTTC. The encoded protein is CASSVDRERGTQYF.

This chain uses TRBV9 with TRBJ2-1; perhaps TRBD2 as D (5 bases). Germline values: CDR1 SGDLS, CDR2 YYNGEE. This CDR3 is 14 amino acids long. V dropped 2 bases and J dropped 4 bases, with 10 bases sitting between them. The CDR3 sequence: CASSVRARYNEQFF. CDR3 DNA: TGTGCCAGCAGCGTGAGGGCCAGGTACAATGAGCAGTTCTTC.

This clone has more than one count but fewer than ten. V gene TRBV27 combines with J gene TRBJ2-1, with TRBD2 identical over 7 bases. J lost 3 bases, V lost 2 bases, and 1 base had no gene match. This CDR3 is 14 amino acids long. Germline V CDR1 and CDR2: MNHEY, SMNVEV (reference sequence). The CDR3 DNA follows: TGTGCCAGCAGTTTACTAGCGGACTACAATGAGCAGTTCTTC. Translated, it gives CASSLLADYNEQFF.